This T cell receptor beta chain was profiled in a study of monozygotic twins with inflammatory bowel disease. This CDR3 is 13 amino acids long. The germline CDR1 and CDR2 sequences are DFQATT and SNEGSKA (reference sequence). TCRdb reanalyzed the 5' RACE reads, giving one entry per CDR3 protein sequence and no DNA. This listing includes some 440,000 distinct CDR3 sequences. Per donor there was one draw, yielding a blood sample of about 2.4 ml. The sample taken for sequencing was blood. The chain joins TRBV20-1 to TRBJ1-2; the TCRdb call, TRBD1, lacks DNA for checking. The TCR sequence derives from a human donor with ulcerative colitis or Crohn's disease, or a healthy co-twin of an affected twin (not recorded which). This CDR3 reads CSAQAHHSYGYTF.